The TCR beta chain described here comes from a study of blood T cells in healthy people across ages. On this clonotype itself: Its target is not known.

Primers used in a second PCR of roughly 6 to 11 cycles were a sample-barcoded 5' primer and a J-beta primer mix. Via MiXCR, TCRdb re-called the 5' RACE reads, giving one row per CDR3 protein. The sample holds more than 800,000 distinct CDR3 sequences, less than 35% seen once. Regarding the study as a whole: It was held that diversity estimates obtained from one million T cells represented underestimates.

The sequenced sample consisted of blood. The clonotype originates from an elderly woman in good health.

The CDR3 loop is CAWSTPQDRAYGYTF. The DNA of the CDR3 is TGTGCCTGGAGTACCCCCCAGGACAGGGCTTATGGCTACACCTTC. The chain has TRBV30 and TRBJ1-2, with 8 positions matching TRBD1. V trimming: 2 bases; J trimming: 5 bases; junction bases outside the gene matches: 10. CDR1 is GTSNPN, CDR2 SVGIG, per germline (reference sequence). The CDR3 contains 15 residues.